Listed here are 21 T cell receptor beta chains from one sample, sequenced in a study of CD8 T cells in ankylosing spondylitis. TCRdb recomputed calls from the 5' RACE reads with MiXCR, one row per CDR3 protein. The sample holds around 300,000 distinct CDR3 sequences, 11% seen once. Material: blood, either unsorted or a sorted T cell fraction (not recorded which). The receptors originated from a female donor with ankylosing spondylitis or in good health (not recorded which).

This clonotype appeared a few times. This sequence joins TRBV20-1 and TRBJ2-7; D may correspond to TRBD1 or TRBD2 (6 bases each). This CDR3 spans 13 amino acids. Trimming took off 6 bases at V and 6 bases at J, with 18 bases between the two ends. Germline CDR1 is DFQATT and CDR2 is SNEGSKA (reference sequence). This CDR3 reads CSAPLGGISEQYF. The CDR3 DNA reads TGCAGTGCCCCCCTAGGGGGGATCAGCGAGCAGTACTTC.

This clonotype has more than one count but fewer than ten. The chain has TRBV3-1 and TRBJ2-1; possibly TRBD2 for D (5 bases). CDR3 length: 14 residues. In germline, CDR1 is LGHDT, CDR2 YNNKEL (reference sequence). With 4 bases removed from V and 9 bases from J, the gap between germline ends came to 16 bases. This CDR3 is CASSPRASGGEQFF. In DNA form, the CDR3 reads TGTGCCAGCAGCCCGAGGGCTAGTGGCGGTGAGCAGTTCTTC.

The chain links TRBV27 to TRBJ2-2, with D unclear. This CDR3 spans 14 amino acids. Looked up from germline, CDR1 is MNHEY and CDR2 is SMNVEV (reference sequence). The ends were cut back, 0 bases at V and 6 bases at J, with 8 bases in the middle. CDR3: CASSLSARSGELFF. The CDR3 bases are TGTGCCAGCAGTTTATCGGCACGGTCCGGGGAGCTGTTTTTT.

This clonotype was counted at least ten times. The chain combines TRBV15 with TRBJ2-3; tentative D call: TRBD1 (6 bases). The CDR3 is 15 residues long. Germline CDR1 reads LNHNV; CDR2 reads YYDKDF (reference sequence). Trimming stripped 2 bases from V and 8 bases from J, with 17 bases between. The CDR3 coding sequence is TGTGCCACCAGCAGATACGGACAGACACAGGTTACGCAGTATTTT. This sequence encodes CATSRYGQTQVTQYF.

V is TRBV12-3 or TRBV12-4 and J is TRBJ1-2; D gene uncertain. The V end was cut by 5 bases, the J end by 0 bases, with 4 bases between. This CDR3 comprises 12 residues. In nucleotides, the CDR3 is TGTGCCAGCAGTGGATCTAACTATGGCTACACCTTC. Translating gives CASSGSNYGYTF.

The sample holds a few counts of this clonotype. CDR3 sequence reads: CASRLGTYTEAFF. The CDR3 DNA sequence: TGTGCCAGCAGGCTTGGGACCTACACTGAAGCTTTCTTT. V is TRBV28 and J is TRBJ1-1, with D maybe TRBD1 (5 bases). CDR3 length equals 13 residues. V lost 6 bases to trimming and J lost 3 bases, with 11 bases between them. The germline CDR1 and CDR2 sequences are MDHEN and SYDVKM.

This clonotype came up many times. The chain carries TRBV12-3 or TRBV12-4 and TRBJ1-2; 8 bases agree with TRBD1. This CDR3 is built from 15 residues. The V gene end was trimmed by 3 bases and the J gene end by 6 bases; junction bases not matched to a gene: 9. The CDR3 DNA is TGTGCCAGCAGTTTTCCCAGGGGGCCAACTGATGGCTACACCTTC. Residues: CASSFPRGPTDGYTF.

The CDR3 nucleotides are TGTGCCATCAGTGAGTCTAGAAAGGGGACGGCAGATACGCAGTATTTT. Translated: CAISESRKGTADTQYF. This chain connects TRBV10-3 to TRBJ2-3, with D perhaps assigned TRBD1 or TRBD2 (5 bases each). The V end was cut by 0 bases, the J end by 4 bases, with 14 bases between. Germline values: CDR1 ENHRY, CDR2 SYGVKD. The CDR3 contains 16 residues.

This clonotype was recorded a few times. The rearrangement uses TRBV9 and TRBJ2-7; D remains unclear. Germline V gene data show CDR1 as SGDLS and CDR2 as YYNGEE. V was clipped by 2 bases and J by 1 base, with 10 bases between them. The CDR3 is made up of 14 amino acids. The CDR3 loop is CASSVAPASYEQYF. Written as DNA, the CDR3 is TGTGCCAGCAGCGTGGCGCCGGCGTCCTACGAGCAGTACTTC.

This clonotype appeared many times. A junction boundary mismatches the germline segment, possibly from a read error. J is TRBJ2-2 and V is TRBV5-1, with D perhaps matching TRBD1 (6 bases). The CDR3 totals 15 residues. Germline loops: CDR1 SGHRS, CDR2 YFSETQ. This CDR3 reads CASSLSTGNTGELFF. The DNA for the CDR3 is TGTGCCAGCAGTTTATCGACAGGGAACACCGGGGAGCTGTTTTTT.

In this sample, this clonotype turned up many times. The rearrangement uses TRBV12-3 or TRBV12-4 and TRBJ2-1, with 9 positions matching TRBD2. Unmatched junction bases numbered 7, after V lost 8 bases and J lost 8 bases. CDR3 length: 13 amino acids. CDR3 loop: CASGIAGVDEQFF. The CDR3 bases are TGTGCCAGCGGGATAGCGGGAGTGGATGAGCAGTTCTTC.

This clonotype was seen ten or more times. The J gene is TRBJ2-2, the V gene TRBV29-1; D is possibly TRBD2 (6 bases). This CDR3 comprises 12 residues. Germline V gene sequence: CDR1 SQVTM, CDR2 ANQGSEA. Trimming removed 3 bases at V and 7 bases at J, with 9 bases between. CDR3 sequence (DNA): TGCAGCGTTGACCGGGGGAACGGGGAGCTGTTTTTT. It encodes CSVDRGNGELFF.

This clonotype was recorded at least ten times. The chain joins TRBV29-1 to TRBJ2-5; D is uncertain. The CDR3 extends over 13 amino acids. With 8 bases removed from V and 4 bases from J, the gap between germline ends came to 17 bases. In germline, CDR1 is SQVTM, CDR2 ANQGSEA. CDR3 protein: CSTSSRTGETQYF. CDR3 bases: TGCAGCACCTCCTCCCGGACGGGAGAGACCCAGTACTTC.

In the case of this clonotype: One end of the junction is discordant with germline, which a read error may explain. The V and J genes are TRBV6-6 and TRBJ1-2; TRBD1 is a possible D gene (6 bases). The CDR3 is 12 amino acids. Looked up from germline, CDR1 is MNHNY and CDR2 is SVGAGI (reference sequence). The CDR3 nucleotides read TGTGCCAGGATACAGGCTGGGGGGCTTAATGTCTTC. Translated: CARIQAGGLNVF.

Many counts were recorded for this clonotype. The chain is built from TRBV7-2 and TRBJ2-3; D tentatively reads TRBD1 or TRBD2 (6 bases each). Trimming left V 6 bases short and J 4 bases short, with 20 bases between. Germline V CDR1 and CDR2: SGHTA, FQGNSA. CDR3 size: 16 residues. The CDR3 DNA follows: TGTGCCAGCAGAGGGGGGAGAGGTCGTGGCGCAGATACGCAGTATTTT. It translates to CASRGGRGRGADTQYF.

The chain employs TRBV11-2 and TRBJ2-1; no firm D call. V was cut by 2 bases and J by 6 bases, with 8 bases left in between. The CDR3 extends over 13 amino acids. Germline CDR1 is SGHAT and CDR2 is FQNNGV. The CDR3 nucleotides are TGTGCCAGCAGCTTAATGTTGGGCAATGAGCAGTTCTTC. Amino acid sequence: CASSLMLGNEQFF.

As regards this clonotype: This may be a read error, as it is one base from a much larger clone. The chain links TRBV7-6 to TRBJ1-1, with D tentatively TRBD1 (5 bases). Looked up from germline, CDR1 is SGHVS and CDR2 is FNYEAQ. This CDR3 region has 15 residues. CDR3 nucleotide sequence: TGTGCCAGCAGATTAGTACGGGACGGGGACACTGAAGCTTTCTTT. Encoded protein: CASRLVRDGDTEAFF.

This clonotype was recorded at least ten times. The V and J genes are TRBV12-3 or TRBV12-4 and TRBJ1-1; the D gene is possibly TRBD1 (6 bases). Trimming stripped 5 bases from V and 2 bases from J, with 15 bases between. CDR3 length: 15 residues. In nucleotides, the CDR3 is TGTGCCAGCAGTCCGGGACATACTATCAACACTGAAGCTTTCTTT. Translating it yields CASSPGHTINTEAFF.

This sequence joins TRBV6-2 or TRBV6-3 and TRBJ2-2; D is unclear. V gave up 10 bases and J gave up 7 bases, with 10 bases separating them. This CDR3 has 11 residues. Germline V gives CDR1 MNHEY, CDR2 SVGEGT. CDR3 sequence reads: CATKAFGELFF. DNA of the CDR3: TGTGCCACCAAGGCGTTCGGGGAGCTGTTTTTT.

The rearrangement joins TRBV20-1 to TRBJ1-5, with D uncertain. Germline CDR1 is DFQATT and CDR2 is SNEGSKA (reference sequence). The CDR3 is made up of 12 amino acids. Trimming stripped 6 bases from V and 5 bases from J, with 11 bases between. This CDR3 reads CSALAGDQPQHF. Here the CDR3 DNA reads TGCAGTGCCCTCGCCGGGGATCAGCCCCAGCATTTT.

This clonotype was seen at least ten times. The chain joins TRBV5-1 to TRBJ1-1, with a tentative D call TRBD1 (6 bases). The CDR3 runs 16 residues. The germline V gene has CDR1 SGHRS and CDR2 YFSETQ. V was shortened by 6 bases and J by 4 bases, with 22 bases between the two germline ends. Here the CDR3 DNA reads TGCGCCAGCACCAAAGCCTCCGGGGGCGCCGGCACTGAAGCTTTCTTT. Translated, it gives CASTKASGGAGTEAFF.